The rows below give T cell receptor beta chains drawn from one sample of a study of blood T cell repertoires in COVID-19. Generated by immunoSEQ multiplex PCR, the TCRdb table keeps only in-frame clones and is missing some. The table records some 48,000 clones, around four fifths of them present only once. Sequences were obtained from peripheral blood. The receptors shown here come from a human donor in a cohort sampled during active COVID-19. Both conserved end residues are part of each CDR3. D genes are given only for firm matches. Clone size is given for some rows only: seen once, a few or many times, or a class if the clone is expanded.

TRBJ1-4,TRBD1,few,TRBV5-6,CASSSTDRGREKLFF,TGTGCCAGCAGCTCAACCGACAGGGGTCGCGAAAAACTGTTTTTT
TRBJ1-6,TRBD1,few,TRBV6-1,CASSEQGDSPLHF,TGTGCCAGCAGTGAACAGGGGGACTCACCCCTCCACTTT
TRBJ2-1,NA,NA,TRBV14,CASSQGGPNYNEQFF,TGTGCCAGCAGCCAAGGGGGCCCAAATTACAATGAGCAGTTCTTC
TRBJ2-2,NA,NA,TRBV5-1,CASSTGQNTGELFF,TGCGCCAGCAGCACCGGACAGAACACCGGGGAGCTGTTTTTT
TRBJ2-7,TRBD1,NA,TRBV6-5,CASSRQGYEQYF,TGTGCCAGCAGTCGACAGGGGTACGAGCAGTACTTC
TRBJ2-7,TRBD2,NA,TRBV7-2,CASSLAARASGGDYEQYF,TGTGCCAGCAGCTTAGCGGCGCGGGCTAGCGGGGGGGACTACGAGCAGTACTTC
TRBJ2-3,NA,NA,TRBV10-3,CAISESGRGDTQYF,TGTGCCATCAGTGAGTCTGGTAGAGGCGATACGCAGTATTTT
TRBJ1-6,TRBD1,NA,TRBV24-1,CATSERDRGNSPLHF,TGTGCCACCAGTGAGCGGGACAGGGGGAATTCACCCCTCCACTTT
TRBJ2-2,NA,NA,TRBV11-2,CASSPQGTGELFF,TGTGCCAGCAGCCCCCAGGGGACCGGGGAGCTGTTTTTT
TRBJ2-7,NA,NA,TRBV12-2,CASRPPPDSRKYEQYF,TGTGCAAGTCGTCCCCCTCCAGACAGCCGTAAATACGAGCAGTACTTC
TRBJ1-6,NA,NA,TRBV6-5,CASSYAGITPLHF,TGTGCCAGCAGTTACGCAGGAATTACACCCCTCCACTTT
TRBJ1-5,NA,NA,TRBV21-1,CASSIPGESNQPQHF,TGTGCCAGCAGCATCCCGGGTGAAAGCAATCAGCCCCAGCATTTT
TRBJ2-3,TRBD1,NA,TRBV5-1,CASSGGQGGTDTQYF,TGCGCCAGCAGCGGAGGACAGGGGGGCACAGATACGCAGTATTTT
TRBJ1-2,TRBD1,NA,TRBV28,CASSLGRWDRGIYGYTF,TGTGCCAGCAGTTTAGGCCGATGGGACAGGGGGATCTATGGCTACACCTTC